Each of the 22 T cell receptor beta chains below was sequenced from the same sample in a study of CD8 T cells in Susac syndrome. The RNA, about 0.5 to 1 ug, was put through reverse transcription using random hexamers. Using its own MiXCR run on the immunoSEQ multiplex PCR reads, TCRdb lists one record per CDR3 protein. The table records approximately 230,000 distinct CDR3 sequences, around 93% of them present only once. The sequencing input was CD4+ T cells from PBMCs. The receptors come from a human donor with multiple sclerosis.

The chain links TRBV6-2 or TRBV6-3 to TRBJ2-3, with 9 bases identical to TRBD1. Germline V lookup: CDR1 MNHEY, CDR2 SVGEGT. Trimming at V came to 7 bases and at J to 3 bases, leaving 5 bases not matched to a gene. The CDR3 consists of 14 residues. The chain's CDR3 is CASTWDRATDTQYF. CDR3 coding DNA: TGTGCCAGCACCTGGGACAGGGCGACAGATACGCAGTATTTT.

The V and J genes are TRBV30 and TRBJ1-2; 9 nucleotides align to TRBD1. Germline V gene lookup returns CDR1 GTSNPN and CDR2 SVGIG (reference sequence). The V and J ends lost 0 bases and 10 bases, in that order; junction bases with no gene match: 12. CDR3 length: 15 amino acids. CDR3 in amino acids: CAWSVFLQGADDYTF. Written as DNA, the CDR3 is TGTGCCTGGAGTGTTTTTTTACAGGGGGCTGATGACTACACCTTC.

This rearrangement joins TRBV3-1 to TRBJ1-2; TRBD1 is a possible D gene (5 bases). CDR1 LGHDT and CDR2 YNNKEL come from the germline V gene (reference sequence). This CDR3 has 13 residues. V dropped 4 bases and J dropped 8 bases, with 14 bases sitting between them. CDR3 sequence: CASSREGRPGYTF. The CDR3 DNA reads as TGTGCCAGCAGCCGTGAGGGGCGTCCAGGCTACACCTTC.

This clonotype was recorded only once. The chain combines TRBV5-1 with TRBJ2-1; D is ambiguous. There are 15 residues in the CDR3. Trimming stripped 2 bases from V and 1 base from J, with 10 bases between. Germline lookup yields CDR1 SGHRS and CDR2 YFSETQ. The CDR3 here is CASSLRVLSYNEQFF. The DNA of the CDR3 is TGCGCCAGCAGCTTAAGAGTACTTTCCTACAATGAGCAGTTCTTC. The variable domain in full, with the rest retrieved from reference TRBV5-1 and TRBJ2-1, is KAGVTQTPRYLIKTRGQQVTLSCSPISGHRSVSWYQQTPGQGLQFLFEYFSETQRNKGNFPGRFSGRQFSNSRSEMNVSTLELGDSALYLCASSLRVLSYNEQFFGPGTRLTVL.

The chain uses TRBV4-1 and TRBJ2-7; 12 nucleotides line up with TRBD1. Losses at the gene ends were 0 bases for V and 6 bases for J; bases not matched to a gene: 12. The CDR3 runs 18 residues. Germline V lookup: CDR1 MGHRA, CDR2 YSYEKL. CDR3 region: CASSQDAGQGAGWFEQYF. The CDR3 coding sequence is TGCGCCAGCAGCCAAGATGCGGGACAGGGGGCAGGGTGGTTCGAGCAGTACTTC.

The table lists this clonotype with a count of one. The genes are TRBV7-9 and TRBJ2-7; possibly TRBD1 for D (5 bases). This CDR3 has 13 residues. V was shortened by 2 bases and J by 5 bases, with 10 bases between the two germline ends. Germline values: CDR1 SEHNR, CDR2 FQNEAQ (reference sequence). CDR3 region: CASSLMGPHEQYF. As DNA, the CDR3 is TGTGCCAGCAGCTTAATGGGGCCCCACGAGCAGTACTTC.

The chain has TRBV20-1 and TRBJ2-5, with 11 bases that match TRBD2. The CDR3 runs 17 residues. Germline V gene lookup returns CDR1 DFQATT and CDR2 SNEGSKA (reference sequence). The J segment lost 2 bases and the V segment lost 5 bases, leaving 13 bases of the junction unmatched. The CDR3 loop reads CSAAGTPSGGKQETQYF. The CDR3, as DNA: TGCAGTGCTGCGGGGACGCCTAGCGGGGGGAAGCAAGAGACCCAGTACTTC.

The chain is built from TRBV27 and TRBJ1-5, with 9 nucleotides matching TRBD1. Germline CDR1 is MNHEY and CDR2 is SMNVEV (reference sequence). The trim removed 5 bases at V and 7 bases at J, leaving 6 bases unmatched. The CDR3 runs 14 residues. The CDR3 DNA follows: TGTGCCAGCAGTGCACAGGGGGCCTGGCAGCCCCAGCATTTT. This translates into CASSAQGAWQPQHF.

The chain uses TRBV5-4 and TRBJ1-1; TRBD1 matches at 9 bases. CDR3 length equals 12 residues. The trim removed 7 bases at V and 10 bases at J, leaving 8 bases unmatched. Germline V gives CDR1 SGHNT, CDR2 YYREEE (reference sequence). CDR3 sequence: CASGGQGRPAFF. The DNA for the CDR3 is TGTGCCAGCGGAGGACAGGGGAGACCAGCTTTCTTT.

This clonotype appeared a few times. The genes are TRBV27 and TRBJ2-2; D ambiguous. V shed 2 bases and J shed 1 base, with 5 bases lying between them. Germline CDR1 is MNHEY and CDR2 is SMNVEV (reference sequence). The CDR3 loop spans 14 amino acids. The CDR3 region has the DNA TGTGCCAGCAGTTTAGTAGTGAACACCGGGGAGCTGTTTTTT. As protein: CASSLVVNTGELFF.

This clonotype was detected once. The V and J genes are TRBV5-6 and TRBJ2-5; D not certain. This CDR3 has 14 amino acids. Germline CDR1 is SGHDT and CDR2 is YYEEEE. The germline V and J ends were trimmed by 4 bases and 2 bases, with 12 bases remaining between them. CDR3 bases: TGTGCCAGCAGCGTTGGACGGGTTCAAGAGACCCAGTACTTC. Its protein product is CASSVGRVQETQYF.

This chain uses TRBV18 with TRBJ2-6; no firm D call. This CDR3 is 17 amino acids long. V lost 1 base and J lost 4, with 14 bases in between. Germline assignment: CDR1 KGHSH and CDR2 LQKENI. CDR3 amino acids: CASSPRADIKGANVLTF. The CDR3 nucleotides read TGTGCCAGCTCACCACGGGCCGACATAAAGGGGGCCAACGTCCTGACTTTC.

The DNA for the CDR3 is TGTGCCAGCAGCCAAGGGTTTACTAGCGGGAACGCAGATACGCAGTATTTT. It specifies CASSQGFTSGNADTQYF. The rearrangement links TRBV3-1 to TRBJ2-3; 10 nucleotides align to TRBD2. The V and J ends lost 1 base and 4 bases, in that order; junction bases with no gene match: 8. CDR1 LGHDT and CDR2 YNNKEL come from the germline V gene (reference sequence). The CDR3 totals 17 residues.

The rearrangement joins TRBV29-1 to TRBJ1-2; weak D call: TRBD1 (5 bases). The CDR3 length is 15 residues. Trimming took off 4 bases at V and 6 bases at J, with 21 bases between the two ends. Germline assignment: CDR1 SQVTM and CDR2 ANQGSEA. The CDR3 loop reads CSVAGLLGELDGYTF. The DNA for the CDR3 is TGCAGCGTTGCGGGTCTTCTGGGGGAGTTGGATGGCTACACCTTC. Full variable domain (outside the CDR3, taken from reference TRBV29-1 and TRBJ1-2): SAVISQKPSRDICQRGTSLTIQCQVDSQVTMMFWYRQQPGQSLTLIATANQGSEATYESGFVIDKFPISRPNLTFSTLTVSNMSPEDSSIYLCSVAGLLGELDGYTFGSGTRLTVV.

This rearrangement joins TRBV5-1 to TRBJ2-7, with D maybe TRBD1 (6 bases). Trimming cost V 4 bases and J 3 bases, with 23 bases left between them. The CDR3 extends over 17 amino acids. Germline CDR1 is SGHRS and CDR2 is YFSETQ. This chain's CDR3 is CASSTGRRPGDHYEQYF. DNA of the CDR3: TGCGCCAGCAGCACCGGACGTCGGCCAGGGGACCACTACGAGCAGTACTTC. Full variable domain (rest looked up from reference TRBV5-1 and TRBJ2-7): KAGVTQTPRYLIKTRGQQVTLSCSPISGHRSVSWYQQTPGQGLQFLFEYFSETQRNKGNFPGRFSGRQFSNSRSEMNVSTLELGDSALYLCASSTGRRPGDHYEQYFGPGTRLTVT.

The genes are TRBV30 and TRBJ1-2; TRBD1 is a possible D gene (6 bases). CDR3 length equals 13 residues. Trimming took 8 bases from V and 2 from J, leaving 15 bases between them. Germline V gene data show CDR1 as GTSNPN and CDR2 as SVGIG (reference sequence). CDR3 in amino acids: CASGGRQNYGYTF. CDR3 DNA: TGTGCCAGCGGGGGCAGGCAAAACTATGGCTACACCTTC.

This sequence joins TRBV29-1 and TRBJ1-2; TRBD1 matches 7 bases. Germline V gene data show CDR1 as SQVTM and CDR2 as ANQGSEA. With V trimmed by 3 bases and J by 2 bases, 15 bases remained unmatched. The CDR3 extends over 17 amino acids. CDR3 coding DNA: TGCAGCGTTGATCCTCCGACAGGGAAGCTTGCCAACTATGGCTACACCTTC. This codes for CSVDPPTGKLANYGYTF.

The chain employs TRBV7-2 and TRBJ1-1, with TRBD1 as a possible D gene (6 bases). The ends were cut back, 3 bases at V and 4 bases at J, with 15 bases in the middle. From germline, CDR1 is SGHTA and CDR2 FQGNSA. The length of the CDR3 is 15 residues. CDR3 nucleotides: TGTGCCAGCAGCTTTACCACAGGGCGCGGCACTGAAGCTTTCTTT. It yields the protein CASSFTTGRGTEAFF.

The genes are TRBV11-2 and TRBJ1-2, with D tentatively TRBD1 (6 bases). Germline V gene sequence: CDR1 SGHAT, CDR2 FQNNGV. The CDR3 sequence is 13 residues long. The ends were cut back, 6 bases at V and 3 bases at J, with 11 bases in the middle. The CDR3 region has the DNA TGTGCCAGCAGTTCATGGGGGCACTATGGCTACACCTTC. The encoded protein is CASSSWGHYGYTF.

The rearrangement uses TRBV7-8 and TRBJ2-4; D might be TRBD1 or TRBD2, each matching 5 bases. Germline V gene data show CDR1 as SGHVS and CDR2 as FQNEAQ. The length of the CDR3 is 16 residues. Between the trimmed V and J ends, which lost 5 bases and 0 bases, there was a span of 14 bases. DNA for the CDR3: TGTGCCAGCAGCCCTACTGGGGGTGTAGCCAAAAACATTCAGTACTTC. Protein sequence: CASSPTGGVAKNIQYF.

The V call is TRBV29-1, the J call TRBJ2-3; 13 bases are shared with TRBD2. With 3 bases clipped from V and 2 bases from J, the junction kept 5 bases outside the gene matches. The CDR3 spans 16 residues. The V gene's germline CDR1 is SQVTM and CDR2 ANQGSEA. The CDR3, as DNA: TGCAGCGTTGATTCGGGACTAGCGGGATCCACAGATACGCAGTATTTT. Translation: CSVDSGLAGSTDTQYF.

The rearrangement links TRBV7-7 to TRBJ2-5, with TRBD1 identical over 8 bases. The CDR3 sequence is 13 residues long. Germline trimming cut 5 bases from V and 5 bases from J; bases unmatched to any gene: 4. Germline-derived CDR1 and CDR2 are SSHAT and FNYEAQ (reference sequence). CDR3 in amino acids: CASSPDRGETQYF. The CDR3 bases are TGTGCCAGCAGCCCTGACAGGGGCGAGACCCAGTACTTC.